This passage covers 18 T cell receptor beta chains from one sample sequenced in a study of blood T cell repertoires in COVID-19. Clones were sequenced by immunoSEQ multiplex PCR, and TCRdb holds only the in-frame ones, with some missing. The sample has some 180,000 clones; roughly 88% are singletons. Sequenced input: peripheral blood. The receptors derive from a man aged 50 to 60 with COVID-19, enrolled during active disease.

This chain links TRBV12-2 with TRBJ1-4. TRBV12-2 counts as a pseudogene. This CDR3 comprises 16 residues. CDR3 protein: CASRLVAIATNEKLFF. The CDR3 nucleotides are TGTGCAAGTCGCTTAGTAGCTATTGCAACTAATGAAAAACTGTTTTTT.

The V call is TRBV15, the J call TRBJ2-3, with D possibly matching TRBD1 (5 bases). The length of the CDR3 is 18 residues. V lost 0 bases and J 3 bases, leaving 19 bases between the germline ends. Germline-derived CDR1 and CDR2 are LNHNV and YYDKDF (reference sequence). The CDR3 sequence: CATSREWNRPSQTDTQYF. CDR3 DNA sequence: TGTGCCACCAGCAGAGAATGGAACAGGCCATCCCAAACAGATACGCAGTATTTT.

V and J are TRBV6-5 and TRBJ2-2, with D perhaps matching TRBD1 (5 bases). V was shortened by 10 bases and J by 6 bases, with 12 bases between the two germline ends. This CDR3 region has 12 residues. Germline CDR1 MNHEY, CDR2 SVGAGI. The CDR3 spells CAILQGSGELFF. CDR3 in DNA: TGTGCCATCCTCCAGGGATCCGGGGAGCTGTTTTTT.

This clone appeared once. V usage is TRBV5-5 and J usage is TRBJ2-1; the match to TRBD2 covers 7 bases. Germline CDR1 reads SGHKS; CDR2 reads YYEKEE (reference sequence). Losses at the gene ends were 5 bases for V and 2 bases for J; bases not matched to a gene: 1. The CDR3 is 13 amino acids. The DNA of the CDR3 is TGTGCCAGCAGAGGGACTACCTACAATGAGCAGTTCTTC. This translates into CASRGTTYNEQFF.

This chain connects TRBV3-1 (or the pseudogene TRBV3-2) to TRBJ2-4; tentative D call: TRBD2 (6 bases). The CDR3 has 12 residues. The germline V gene has CDR1 LGHDT and CDR2 YNNKEL (reference sequence). V was trimmed by 2 bases and J by 12 bases, leaving 11 bases between them. The CDR3 DNA reads TGTGCCAGCAGCCAACGGGAGAATGATCAGTACTTC. Amino acids: CASSQRENDQYF.

This chain uses TRBV18 with TRBJ1-2, with 10 bases that match TRBD1. The CDR3 contains 14 residues. V dropped 3 bases and J dropped 11; count of bases not matched to a gene: 9. Germline V lookup: CDR1 KGHSH, CDR2 LQKENI. This CDR3 is CASSPGRDRGIYTF. For the CDR3, the DNA is TGTGCCAGCTCACCTGGTCGGGACAGGGGCATTTACACCTTC.

The chain employs TRBV9 and TRBJ2-3, with D possibly being TRBD2 (6 bases). The V end lost 3 bases, the J end lost 0 bases, and 14 bases lay between the germline ends. The V gene's germline CDR1 is SGDLS and CDR2 YYNGEE. This CDR3 spans 16 amino acids. The CDR3 reads CASSAGGALSTDTQYF. CDR3 bases: TGTGCCAGCAGCGCCGGCGGGGCGCTGAGCACAGATACGCAGTATTTT.

The rearrangement uses TRBV2 and TRBJ1-4, with D unresolved. V lost 3 bases to trimming and J lost 0 bases, with 11 bases between them. Germline CDR1 SNHLY, CDR2 FYNNEI. The CDR3 runs to 16 residues. The CDR3 nucleotides are TGTGCCAGCAGTGAGTTCGAGGTTGCAACTAATGAAAAACTGTTTTTT. As protein: CASSEFEVATNEKLFF.

The rearrangement joins TRBV24-1 to TRBJ2-3; a possible D gene is TRBD1 (6 bases). The CDR3 totals 15 residues. Germline-derived CDR1 and CDR2 are KGHDR and SFDVKD. Trimming removed 3 bases from V and 4 bases from J, with 13 bases in between. The CDR3 loop is CATSDTGLGADTQYF. The CDR3 DNA reads as TGTGCCACCAGTGATACAGGGTTAGGGGCAGATACGCAGTATTTT.

The chain links TRBV5-1 to TRBJ2-1, with D tentatively TRBD1 (6 bases). CDR1 and CDR2 (germline): SGHRS, YFSETQ. V was pared by 2 bases and J by 3 bases, with 15 bases between. The CDR3 consists of 16 residues. The CDR3 reads CASSFTGLGVYNEQFF. DNA for the CDR3: TGCGCCAGCAGCTTCACAGGGTTGGGGGTCTACAATGAGCAGTTCTTC.

V is TRBV7-3 and J is TRBJ2-5, with 12 nucleotides matching TRBD1. Germline V gene lookup returns CDR1 SGHTA and CDR2 FQGTGA. CDR3 length equals 15 residues. V dropped 4 bases and J dropped 7; count of bases not matched to a gene: 7. The CDR3 region is CASSSGTGGFVTQYF. CDR3 coding DNA: TGTGCCAGCAGCTCCGGGACAGGGGGCTTTGTGACCCAGTACTTC. The variable domain in full, completed from reference TRBV7-3 and TRBJ2-5, reads GAGVSQTPSNKVTEKGKYVELRCDPISGHTALYWYRQSLGQGPEFLIYFQGTGAADDSGLPNDRFFAVRPEGSVSTLKIQRTERGDSAVYLCASSSGTGGFVTQYFGPGTRLLVL.

The V call is TRBV28, the J call TRBJ1-6; D is uncertain. V lost 7 bases, J lost 7 bases, and 11 bases lay in between. There are 13 residues in the CDR3. CDR1 is MDHEN and CDR2 is SYDVKM in the germline V gene. The CDR3, as DNA: TGTGCCAGCAATTCACTGAGAAATTCACCCCTCCACTTT. It yields the protein CASNSLRNSPLHF.

The V gene is TRBV5-1, the J gene TRBJ2-1; TRBD2 matches at 7 bases. V was pared by 5 bases and J by 3 bases, with 5 bases of the junction left unmatched. The CDR3 spans 14 residues. Germline CDR1 and CDR2: SGHRS and YFSETQ. The CDR3 nucleotides read TGCGCCAGCAGGCGGCTAGCGGACTACAATGAGCAGTTCTTC. As protein: CASRRLADYNEQFF.

This clone showed up just once. The V gene is TRBV7-2, the J gene TRBJ1-2; the D gene is possibly TRBD1 (5 bases). The CDR3 loop spans 15 amino acids. Trimming pared 5 bases from V and 1 base from J, leaving 14 bases between. The germline V gene has CDR1 SGHTA and CDR2 FQGNSA. CDR3 DNA sequence: TGTGCCAGCAGCGCCGGAACACAGGTTAACTATGGCTACACCTTC. This sequence encodes CASSAGTQVNYGYTF.

The chain has TRBV6-5 and TRBJ1-1; no clear D. There are 15 residues in the CDR3. Germline V gene lookup returns CDR1 MNHEY and CDR2 SVGAGI. The ends were cut back, 6 bases at V and 6 bases at J, with 20 bases in the middle. The CDR3 DNA is TGTGCCAGCAGCTTAAGCCGTACTGAAATGGCTGAAGCTTTCTTT. Translated: CASSLSRTEMAEAFF.

This sequence joins TRBV6-6 and TRBJ1-5; D is ambiguous. Germline CDR1 and CDR2: MNHNY and SVGAGI (reference sequence). The CDR3 loop spans 16 amino acids. Trimming removed 4 bases at V and 0 bases at J, with 13 bases between. CDR3 sequence (DNA): TGTGCCAGCAGTTCTAACTGGGGAGGTAGCAATCAGCCCCAGCATTTT. Translated: CASSSNWGGSNQPQHF.

V and J are TRBV18 and TRBJ1-2; the D gene is possibly TRBD1 (6 bases). The CDR3 is 10 amino acids. Trimming left V 3 bases short and J 13 bases short, with 9 bases between. Germline CDR1 is KGHSH and CDR2 is LQKENI. The CDR3 region has the DNA TGTGCCAGCTCACCGGACAGTTCCACCTTC. Translated, it gives CASSPDSSTF.

The chain employs TRBV20-1 and TRBJ2-1; D is possibly TRBD1 (5 bases). The germline CDR1 and CDR2 sequences are DFQATT and SNEGSKA (reference sequence). Trimming shortened V by 3 bases and J by 5 bases, and 8 bases separated the two germline ends. This CDR3 is built from 12 residues. The CDR3 DNA follows: TGCAGTGCTAGTCGACAGCACAATGAGCAGTTCTTC. It specifies CSASRQHNEQFF.